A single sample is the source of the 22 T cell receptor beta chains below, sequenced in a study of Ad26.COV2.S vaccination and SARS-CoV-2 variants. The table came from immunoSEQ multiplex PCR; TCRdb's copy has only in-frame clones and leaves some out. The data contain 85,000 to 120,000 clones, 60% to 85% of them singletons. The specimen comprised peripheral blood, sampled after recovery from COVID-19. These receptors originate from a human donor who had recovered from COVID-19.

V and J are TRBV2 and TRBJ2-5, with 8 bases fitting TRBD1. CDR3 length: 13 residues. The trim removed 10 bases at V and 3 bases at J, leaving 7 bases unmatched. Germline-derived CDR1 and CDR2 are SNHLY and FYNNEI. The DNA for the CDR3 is TGTGCCACCGACAGGGGCCGGGAAGAGACCCAGTACTTC. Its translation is CATDRGREETQYF.

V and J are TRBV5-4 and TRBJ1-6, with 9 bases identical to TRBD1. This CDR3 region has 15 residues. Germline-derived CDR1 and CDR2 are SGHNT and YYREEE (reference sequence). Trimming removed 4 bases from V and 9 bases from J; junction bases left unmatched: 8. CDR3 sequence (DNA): TGTGCCAGCAGCGTGTACAGGGGGCAACCTTCACCCCTCCACTTT. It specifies CASSVYRGQPSPLHF.

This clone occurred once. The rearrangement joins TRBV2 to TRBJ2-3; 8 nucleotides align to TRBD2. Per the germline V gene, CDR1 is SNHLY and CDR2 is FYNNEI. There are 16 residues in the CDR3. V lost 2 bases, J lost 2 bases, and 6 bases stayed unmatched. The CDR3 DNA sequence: TGTGCCAGCAGTGAAACTGGCGGGGGGAACACAGATACGCAGTATTTT. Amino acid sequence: CASSETGGGNTDTQYF.

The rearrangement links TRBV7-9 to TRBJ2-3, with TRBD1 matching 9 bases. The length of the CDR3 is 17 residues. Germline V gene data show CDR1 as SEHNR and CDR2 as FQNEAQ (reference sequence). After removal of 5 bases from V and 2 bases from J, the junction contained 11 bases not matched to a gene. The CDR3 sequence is CASSATGTGFHTDTQYF. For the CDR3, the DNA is TGTGCCAGCAGCGCCACCGGGACAGGGTTTCACACAGATACGCAGTATTTT.

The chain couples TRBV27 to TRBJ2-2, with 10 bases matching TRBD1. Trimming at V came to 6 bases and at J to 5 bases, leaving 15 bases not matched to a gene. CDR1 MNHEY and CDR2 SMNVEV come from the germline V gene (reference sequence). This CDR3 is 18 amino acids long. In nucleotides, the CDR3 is TGTGCCAGCAGCTCTCCAGCAAATTCGGGACAGGGGACCGGGGAGCTGTTTTTT. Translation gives CASSSPANSGQGTGELFF.

DNA for the CDR3: TGTGCCAGCAGCACGCGACAGGGATCAGAGACCCAGTACTTC. This encodes CASSTRQGSETQYF. The chain recombines TRBV14 with TRBJ2-5, with 7 bases that match TRBD1. Germline-derived CDR1 and CDR2 are SGHDN and FVKESK. The CDR3 consists of 14 residues. V trimming: 5 bases; J trimming: 4 bases; junction bases outside the gene matches: 7.

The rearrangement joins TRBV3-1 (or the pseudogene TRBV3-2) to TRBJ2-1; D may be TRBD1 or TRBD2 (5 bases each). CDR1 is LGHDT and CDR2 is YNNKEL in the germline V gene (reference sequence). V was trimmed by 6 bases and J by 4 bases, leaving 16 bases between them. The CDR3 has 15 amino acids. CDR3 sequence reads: CASSLTLGEYNEQFF. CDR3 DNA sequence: TGTGCCAGCAGTCTTACACTAGGGGAATACAATGAGCAGTTCTTC.

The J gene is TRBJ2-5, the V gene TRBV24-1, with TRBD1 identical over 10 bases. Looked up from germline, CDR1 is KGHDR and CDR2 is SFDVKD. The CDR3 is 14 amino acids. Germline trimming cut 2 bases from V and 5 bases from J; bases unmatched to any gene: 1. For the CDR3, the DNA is TGTGCCACCAGTGATTGGACAGGGGGGGAGACCCAGTACTTC. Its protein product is CATSDWTGGETQYF.

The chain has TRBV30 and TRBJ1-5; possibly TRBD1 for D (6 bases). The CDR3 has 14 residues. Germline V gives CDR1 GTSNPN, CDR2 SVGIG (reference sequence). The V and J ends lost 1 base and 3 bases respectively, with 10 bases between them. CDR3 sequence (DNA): TGTGCCTGGAGTGGGACAGCGACCAATCAGCCCCAGCATTTT. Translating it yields CAWSGTATNQPQHF. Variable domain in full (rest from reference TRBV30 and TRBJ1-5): SQTIHQWPATLVQPVGSPLSLECTVEGTSNPNLYWYRQAAGRGLQLLFYSVGIGQISSEVPQNLSASRPQDRQFILSSKKLLLSDSGFYLCAWSGTATNQPQHFGDGTRLSIL.

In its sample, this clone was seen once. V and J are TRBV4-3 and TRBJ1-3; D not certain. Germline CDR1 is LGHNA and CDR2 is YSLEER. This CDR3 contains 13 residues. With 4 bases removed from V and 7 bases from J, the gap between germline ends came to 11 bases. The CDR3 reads CASSLGLFNTIYF. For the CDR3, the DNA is TGCGCCAGCAGCCTGGGGTTGTTCAACACCATATATTTT.

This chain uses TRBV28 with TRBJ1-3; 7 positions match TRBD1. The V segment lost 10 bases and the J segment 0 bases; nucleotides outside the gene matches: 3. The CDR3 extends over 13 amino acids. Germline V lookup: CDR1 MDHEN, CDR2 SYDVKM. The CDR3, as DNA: TGTGCCACCTGGGACAGCTCTGGAAACACCATATATTTT. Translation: CATWDSSGNTIYF.

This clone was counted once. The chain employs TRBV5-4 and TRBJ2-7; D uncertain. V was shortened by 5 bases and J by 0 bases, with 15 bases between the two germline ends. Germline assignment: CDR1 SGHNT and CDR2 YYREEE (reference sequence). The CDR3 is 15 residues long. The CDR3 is CASRMDGSASYEQYF. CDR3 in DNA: TGTGCCAGCAGGATGGACGGCAGTGCCTCCTACGAGCAGTACTTC.

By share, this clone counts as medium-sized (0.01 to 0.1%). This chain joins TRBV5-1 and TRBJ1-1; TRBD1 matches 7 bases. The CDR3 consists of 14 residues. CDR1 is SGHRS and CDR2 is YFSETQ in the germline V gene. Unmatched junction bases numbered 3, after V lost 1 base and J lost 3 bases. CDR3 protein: CASSLRQGDTEAFF. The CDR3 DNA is TGCGCCAGCAGCTTGCGTCAGGGGGACACTGAAGCTTTCTTT. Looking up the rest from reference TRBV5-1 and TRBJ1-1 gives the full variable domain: KAGVTQTPRYLIKTRGQQVTLSCSPISGHRSVSWYQQTPGQGLQFLFEYFSETQRNKGNFPGRFSGRQFSNSRSEMNVSTLELGDSALYLCASSLRQGDTEAFFGQGTRLTVV.

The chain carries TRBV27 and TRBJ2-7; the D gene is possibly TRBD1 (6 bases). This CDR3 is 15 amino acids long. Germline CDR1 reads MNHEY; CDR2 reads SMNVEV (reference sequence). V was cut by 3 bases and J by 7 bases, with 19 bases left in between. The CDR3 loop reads CASSFHQGTFLEQYF. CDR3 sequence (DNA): TGTGCCAGCAGTTTCCACCAGGGGACCTTTCTAGAGCAGTACTTC.

CDR3 DNA sequence: TGTGCCAGCAGCTTAGTCCTGGGCGACAGGGCGGACTATGGCTACACCTTC. Protein product: CASSLVLGDRADYGYTF. This chain joins TRBV7-2 and TRBJ1-2; 7 nucleotides line up with TRBD1. CDR1 is SGHTA, CDR2 FQGNSA, per germline. Losses at the gene ends were 1 base for V and 3 bases for J; bases not matched to a gene: 11. The CDR3 is 17 amino acids.

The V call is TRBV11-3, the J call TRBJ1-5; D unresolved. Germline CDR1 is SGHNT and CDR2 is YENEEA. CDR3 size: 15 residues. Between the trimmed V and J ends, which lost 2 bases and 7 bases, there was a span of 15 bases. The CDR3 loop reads CASSLREVCRQPQHF. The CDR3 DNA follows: TGTGCCAGCAGCTTAAGGGAGGTGTGTCGACAGCCCCAGCATTTT.

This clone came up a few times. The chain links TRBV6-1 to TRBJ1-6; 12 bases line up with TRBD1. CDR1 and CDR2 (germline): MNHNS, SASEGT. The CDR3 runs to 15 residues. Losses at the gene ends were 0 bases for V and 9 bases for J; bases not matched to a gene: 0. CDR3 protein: CASSEAGQGASPLHF. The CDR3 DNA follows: TGTGCCAGCAGTGAAGCGGGACAGGGGGCTTCACCCCTCCACTTT.

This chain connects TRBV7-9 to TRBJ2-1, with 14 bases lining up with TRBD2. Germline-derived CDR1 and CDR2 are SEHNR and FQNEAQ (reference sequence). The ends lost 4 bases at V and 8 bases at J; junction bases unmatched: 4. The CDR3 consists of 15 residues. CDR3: CASSSPGLAGDEQFF. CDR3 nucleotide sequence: TGTGCCAGCAGCTCCCCGGGACTAGCGGGGGATGAGCAGTTCTTC.

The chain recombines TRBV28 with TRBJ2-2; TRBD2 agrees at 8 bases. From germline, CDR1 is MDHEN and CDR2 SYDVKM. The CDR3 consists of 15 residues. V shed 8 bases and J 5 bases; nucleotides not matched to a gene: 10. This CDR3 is CASRSGTSGTGELFF. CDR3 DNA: TGTGCCAGCCGCTCCGGGACTAGTGGAACCGGGGAGCTGTTTTTT.

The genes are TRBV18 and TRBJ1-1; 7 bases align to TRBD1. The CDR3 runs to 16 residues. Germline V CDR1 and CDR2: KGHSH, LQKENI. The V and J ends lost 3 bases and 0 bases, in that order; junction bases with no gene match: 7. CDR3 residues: CASSPQGEAVNTEAFF. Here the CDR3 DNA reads TGTGCCAGCTCACCGCAGGGGGAGGCGGTGAACACTGAAGCTTTCTTT.

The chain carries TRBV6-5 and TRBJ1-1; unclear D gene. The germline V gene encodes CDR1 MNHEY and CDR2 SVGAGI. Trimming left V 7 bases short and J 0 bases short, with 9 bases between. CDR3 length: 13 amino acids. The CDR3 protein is CASNWGMNTEAFF. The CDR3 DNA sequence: TGTGCCAGCAATTGGGGAATGAACACTGAAGCTTTCTTT.

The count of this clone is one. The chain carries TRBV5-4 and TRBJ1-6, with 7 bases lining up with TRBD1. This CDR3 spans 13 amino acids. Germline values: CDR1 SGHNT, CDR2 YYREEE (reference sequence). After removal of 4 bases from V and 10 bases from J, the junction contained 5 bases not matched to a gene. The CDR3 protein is CASSPNRGSPLHF. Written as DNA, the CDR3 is TGTGCCAGCAGCCCCAACAGGGGCTCACCCCTCCACTTT.